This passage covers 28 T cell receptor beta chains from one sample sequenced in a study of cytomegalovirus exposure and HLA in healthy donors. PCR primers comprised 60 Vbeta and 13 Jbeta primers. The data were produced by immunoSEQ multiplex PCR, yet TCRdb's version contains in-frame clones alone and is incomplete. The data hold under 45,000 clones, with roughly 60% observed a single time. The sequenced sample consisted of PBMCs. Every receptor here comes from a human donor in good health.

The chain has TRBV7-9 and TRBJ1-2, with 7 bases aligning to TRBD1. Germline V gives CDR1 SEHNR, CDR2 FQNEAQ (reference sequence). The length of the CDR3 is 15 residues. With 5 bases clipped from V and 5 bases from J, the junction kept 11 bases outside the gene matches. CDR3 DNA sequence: TGTGCCAGCAGCAACACTCGAGACAGGGATTATGGCTACACCTTC. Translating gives CASSNTRDRDYGYTF.

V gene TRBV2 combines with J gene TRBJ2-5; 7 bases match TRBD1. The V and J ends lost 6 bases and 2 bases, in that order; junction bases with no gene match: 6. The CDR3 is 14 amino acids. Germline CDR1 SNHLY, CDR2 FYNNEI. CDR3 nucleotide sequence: TGTGCCAGCAGCGCACAGGGGCGGCAAGAGACCCAGTACTTC. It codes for CASSAQGRQETQYF.

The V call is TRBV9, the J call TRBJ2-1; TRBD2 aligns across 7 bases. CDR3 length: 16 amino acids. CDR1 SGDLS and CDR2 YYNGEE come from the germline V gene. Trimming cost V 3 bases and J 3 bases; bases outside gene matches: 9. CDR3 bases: TGTGCCAGCAGCGCCGCCTGGTCTAGCGGCTACAATGAGCAGTTCTTC. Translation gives CASSAAWSSGYNEQFF.

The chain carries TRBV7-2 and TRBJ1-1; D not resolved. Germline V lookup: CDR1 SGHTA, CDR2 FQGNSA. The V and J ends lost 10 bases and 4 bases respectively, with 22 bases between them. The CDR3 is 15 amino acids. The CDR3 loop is CATPEAPGRGTEAFF. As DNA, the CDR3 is TGTGCCACCCCCGAGGCGCCCGGACGGGGCACTGAAGCTTTCTTT. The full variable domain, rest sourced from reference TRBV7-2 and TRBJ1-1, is GAGVSQSPSNKVTEKGKDVELRCDPISGHTALYWYRQSLGQGLEFLIYFQGNSAPDKSGLPSDRFSAERTGGSVSTLTIQRTQQEDSAVYLCATPEAPGRGTEAFFGQGTRLTVV.

The CDR3 nucleotides are TGTACCTCAGGGGCCCAAGAGACCCAGTACTTC. Translating gives CTSGAQETQYF. This chain uses TRBV2 with TRBJ2-5; a weak D match, TRBD1 (6 bases). The germline CDR1 and CDR2 sequences are SNHLY and FYNNEI. The CDR3 runs to 11 residues. Full variable domain (missing parts from reference TRBV2 and TRBJ2-5): EPEVTQTPSHQVTQMGQEVILRCVPISNHLYFYWYRQILGQKVEFLVSFYNNEISEKSEIFDDQFSVERPDGSNFTLKIRSTKLEDSAMYFCTSGAQETQYFGPGTRLLVL.

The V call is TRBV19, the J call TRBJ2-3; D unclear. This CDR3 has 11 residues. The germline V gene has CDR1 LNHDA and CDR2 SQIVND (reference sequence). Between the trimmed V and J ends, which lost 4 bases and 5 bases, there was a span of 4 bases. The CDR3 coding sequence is TGTGCCAGTAGTACGGTAGATACGCAGTATTTT. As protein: CASSTVDTQYF.

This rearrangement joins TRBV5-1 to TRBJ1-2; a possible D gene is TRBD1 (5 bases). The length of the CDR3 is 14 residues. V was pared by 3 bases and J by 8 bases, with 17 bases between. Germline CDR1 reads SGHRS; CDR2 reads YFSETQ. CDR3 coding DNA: TGCGCCAGCAGCTCAGCCTCGGGGGTTGGCGGCTACACCTTC. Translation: CASSSASGVGGYTF. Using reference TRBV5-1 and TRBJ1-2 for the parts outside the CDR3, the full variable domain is KAGVTQTPRYLIKTRGQQVTLSCSPISGHRSVSWYQQTPGQGLQFLFEYFSETQRNKGNFPGRFSGRQFSNSRSEMNVSTLELGDSALYLCASSSASGVGGYTFGSGTRLTVV.

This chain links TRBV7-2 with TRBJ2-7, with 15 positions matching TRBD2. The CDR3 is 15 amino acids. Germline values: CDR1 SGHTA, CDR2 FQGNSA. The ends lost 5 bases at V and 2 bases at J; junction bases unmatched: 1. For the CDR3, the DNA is TGTGCCAGCAGCAGGACTAGCGGGGGGGCCTACGAGCAGTACTTC. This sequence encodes CASSRTSGGAYEQYF.

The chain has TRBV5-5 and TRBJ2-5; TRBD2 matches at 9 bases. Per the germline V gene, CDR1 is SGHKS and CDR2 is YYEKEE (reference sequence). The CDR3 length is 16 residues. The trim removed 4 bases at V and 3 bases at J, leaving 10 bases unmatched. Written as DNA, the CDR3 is TGTGCCAGCAGCCACCGGGCGGGGGGGCGCGAAGAGACCCAGTACTTC. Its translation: CASSHRAGGREETQYF.

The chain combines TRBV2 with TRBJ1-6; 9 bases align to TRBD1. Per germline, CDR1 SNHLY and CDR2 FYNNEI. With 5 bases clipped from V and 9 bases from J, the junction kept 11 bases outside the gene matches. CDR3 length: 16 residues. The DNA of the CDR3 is TGTGCCAGCAGTAGAAGCCCGGGACAGGGACCTTCACCCCTCCACTTT. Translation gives CASSRSPGQGPSPLHF.

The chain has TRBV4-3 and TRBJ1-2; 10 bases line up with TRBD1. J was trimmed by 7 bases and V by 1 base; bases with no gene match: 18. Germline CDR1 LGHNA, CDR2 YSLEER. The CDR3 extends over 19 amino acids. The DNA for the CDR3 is TGCGCCAGCAGCCAAGTCTTTACCACTTCGACAGGGGGCTTAGGTGGCTACACCTTC. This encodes CASSQVFTTSTGGLGGYTF.

The CDR3 bases are TGTGCCAGCAGCTCGCTAGGGGGTTCAGCTGACAATGAGCAGTTCTTC. Amino acid sequence: CASSSLGGSADNEQFF. The rearrangement joins TRBV7-6 to TRBJ2-1; possible D gene TRBD1, 6 bases. Germline CDR1 reads SGHVS; CDR2 reads FNYEAQ. Trimming stripped 4 bases from V and 5 bases from J, with 18 bases between. The CDR3 has 16 residues.

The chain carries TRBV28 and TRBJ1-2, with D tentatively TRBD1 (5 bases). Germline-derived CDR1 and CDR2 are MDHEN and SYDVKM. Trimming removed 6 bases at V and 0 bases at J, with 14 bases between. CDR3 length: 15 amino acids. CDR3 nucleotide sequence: TGTGCCAGCAGCGGAGGGCAGGGAGCTAACTATGGCTACACCTTC. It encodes CASSGGQGANYGYTF.

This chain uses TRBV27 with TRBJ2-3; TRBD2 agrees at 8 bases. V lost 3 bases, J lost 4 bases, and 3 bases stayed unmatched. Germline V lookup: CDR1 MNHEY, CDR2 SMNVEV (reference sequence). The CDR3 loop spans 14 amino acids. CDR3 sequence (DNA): TGTGCCAGCAGTTTCGGGACTAGTCCAGATACGCAGTATTTT. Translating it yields CASSFGTSPDTQYF.

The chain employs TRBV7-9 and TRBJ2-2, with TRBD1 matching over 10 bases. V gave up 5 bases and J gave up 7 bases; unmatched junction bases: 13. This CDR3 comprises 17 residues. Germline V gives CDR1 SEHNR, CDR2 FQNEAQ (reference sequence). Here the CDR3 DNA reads TGTGCCAGCAGCCCCGGCTTGGGACAGGGGATTTTCGGGGAGCTGTTTTTT. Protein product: CASSPGLGQGIFGELFF.

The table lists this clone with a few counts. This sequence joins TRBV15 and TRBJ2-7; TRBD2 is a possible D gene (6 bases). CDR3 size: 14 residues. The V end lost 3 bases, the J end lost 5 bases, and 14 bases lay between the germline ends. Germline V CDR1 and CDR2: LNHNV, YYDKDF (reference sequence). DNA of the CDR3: TGTGCCACCAGCAGCCACGGGGGTGCGGACGAGCAGTACTTC. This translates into CATSSHGGADEQYF.

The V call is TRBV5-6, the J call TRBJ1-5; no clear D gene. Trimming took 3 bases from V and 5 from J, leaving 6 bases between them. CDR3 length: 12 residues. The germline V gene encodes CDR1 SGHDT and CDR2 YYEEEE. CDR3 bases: TGTGCCAGCAGCTCCCCTCATCAGCCCCAGCATTTT. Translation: CASSSPHQPQHF.

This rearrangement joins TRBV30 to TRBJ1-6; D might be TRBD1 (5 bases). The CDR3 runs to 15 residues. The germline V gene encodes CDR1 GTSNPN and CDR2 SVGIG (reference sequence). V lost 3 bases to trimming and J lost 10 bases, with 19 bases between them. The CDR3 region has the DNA TGTGCCTGGAGCCTAGTAACGGGGGGTCGGTCACCCCTCCACTTT. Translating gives CAWSLVTGGRSPLHF.

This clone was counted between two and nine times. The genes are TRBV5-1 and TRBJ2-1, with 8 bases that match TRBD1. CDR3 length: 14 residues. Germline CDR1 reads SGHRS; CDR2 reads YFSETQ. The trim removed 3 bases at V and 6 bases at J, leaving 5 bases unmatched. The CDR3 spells CASSWGTGGNEQFF. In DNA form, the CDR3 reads TGCGCCAGCAGCTGGGGGACAGGAGGCAATGAGCAGTTCTTC. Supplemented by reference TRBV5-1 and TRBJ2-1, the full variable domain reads KAGVTQTPRYLIKTRGQQVTLSCSPISGHRSVSWYQQTPGQGLQFLFEYFSETQRNKGNFPGRFSGRQFSNSRSEMNVSTLELGDSALYLCASSWGTGGNEQFFGPGTRLTVL.

In DNA form, the CDR3 reads TGTGCCAGCAGTCCCCGTGAGAATTACCGCTATGGCTACACCTTC. It is translated as CASSPRENYRYGYTF. This chain joins TRBV27 and TRBJ1-2; D call uncertain. Deletions cut 5 bases from V and 4 bases from J, with 17 bases between. Germline CDR1 MNHEY, CDR2 SMNVEV (reference sequence). This CDR3 comprises 15 residues.

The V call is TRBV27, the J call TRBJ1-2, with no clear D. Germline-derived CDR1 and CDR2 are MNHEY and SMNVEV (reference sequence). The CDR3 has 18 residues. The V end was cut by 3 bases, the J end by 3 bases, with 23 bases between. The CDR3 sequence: CASSLSGGTAIGYYGYTF. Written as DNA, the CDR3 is TGTGCCAGCAGTTTGAGTGGAGGTACAGCAATCGGGTACTATGGCTACACCTTC.

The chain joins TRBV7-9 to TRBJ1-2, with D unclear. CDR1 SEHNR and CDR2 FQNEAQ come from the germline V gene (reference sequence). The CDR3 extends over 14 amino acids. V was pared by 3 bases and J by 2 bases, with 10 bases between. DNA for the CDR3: TGTGCCAGCAGCTTTGGGCGAGACAACTATGGCTACACCTTC. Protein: CASSFGRDNYGYTF.

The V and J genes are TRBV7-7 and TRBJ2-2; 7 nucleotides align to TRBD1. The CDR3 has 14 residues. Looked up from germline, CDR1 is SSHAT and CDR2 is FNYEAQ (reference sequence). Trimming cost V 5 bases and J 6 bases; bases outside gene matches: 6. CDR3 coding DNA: TGTGCCAGCAGCCGTAACAGGGGTGCCGGGGAGCTGTTTTTT. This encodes CASSRNRGAGELFF. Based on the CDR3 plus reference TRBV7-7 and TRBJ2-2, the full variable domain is GAGVSQSPRYKVTKRGQDVTLRCDPISSHATLYWYQQALGQGPEFLTYFNYEAQPDKSGLPSDRFSAERPEGSISTLTIQRTEQRDSAMYRCASSRNRGAGELFFGEGSRLTVL.

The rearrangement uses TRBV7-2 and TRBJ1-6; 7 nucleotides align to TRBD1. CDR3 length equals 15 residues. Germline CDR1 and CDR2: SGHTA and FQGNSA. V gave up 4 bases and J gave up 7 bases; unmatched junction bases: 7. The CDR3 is CASSYGQASNSPLHF. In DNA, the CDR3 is TGTGCCAGCAGCTACGGACAGGCCTCGAATTCACCCCTCCACTTT.

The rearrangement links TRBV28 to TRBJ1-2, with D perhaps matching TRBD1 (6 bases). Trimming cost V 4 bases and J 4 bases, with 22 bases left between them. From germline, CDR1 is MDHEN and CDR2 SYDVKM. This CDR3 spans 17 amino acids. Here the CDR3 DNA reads TGTGCCAGCAGTTCGGTCTCCGGGACACTTTTTCCCTATGGCTACACCTTC. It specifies CASSSVSGTLFPYGYTF.

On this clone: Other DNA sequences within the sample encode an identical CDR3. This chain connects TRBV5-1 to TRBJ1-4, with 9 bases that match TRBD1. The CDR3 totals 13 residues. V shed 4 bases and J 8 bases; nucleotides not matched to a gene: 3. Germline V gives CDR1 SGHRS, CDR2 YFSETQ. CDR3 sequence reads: CASSPGTGEKLFF. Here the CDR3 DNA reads TGCGCCAGCAGCCCTGGGACAGGGGAAAAACTGTTTTTT. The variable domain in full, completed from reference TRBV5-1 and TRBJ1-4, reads KAGVTQTPRYLIKTRGQQVTLSCSPISGHRSVSWYQQTPGQGLQFLFEYFSETQRNKGNFPGRFSGRQFSNSRSEMNVSTLELGDSALYLCASSPGTGEKLFFGSGTQLSVL.

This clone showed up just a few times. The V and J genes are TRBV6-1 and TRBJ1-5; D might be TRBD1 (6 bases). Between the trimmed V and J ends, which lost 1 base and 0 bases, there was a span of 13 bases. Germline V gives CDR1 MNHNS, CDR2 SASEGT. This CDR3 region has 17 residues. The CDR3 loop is CASSEDGGPYSNQPQHF. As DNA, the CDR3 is TGTGCCAGCAGTGAAGACGGGGGGCCCTATAGCAATCAGCCCCAGCATTTT.

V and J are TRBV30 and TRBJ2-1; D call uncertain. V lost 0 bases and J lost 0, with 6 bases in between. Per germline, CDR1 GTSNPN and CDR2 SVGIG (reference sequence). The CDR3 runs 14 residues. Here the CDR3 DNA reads TGTGCCTGGAGTGTAAGTAGCTCCTACAATGAGCAGTTCTTC. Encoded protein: CAWSVSSSYNEQFF.